The 27 T cell receptor beta chains in this list originate from one sample, sequenced in a study of control samples from healthy donors and cancer patients. Repertoires were generated with immunoSEQ multiplex PCR, while TCRdb's copy carries only in-frame clones and drops some. The data contain some 150,000 clones, roughly 94% of them singletons. Source material: PBMCs. The receptor set was obtained from a man between 60 and 75 years old with colorectal cancer.

The chain employs TRBV4-2 and TRBJ1-2; 8 nucleotides align to TRBD1. Germline V gene sequence: CDR1 LGHNA, CDR2 YNFKEQ. V was clipped by 0 bases and J by 6 bases; unmatched bases: 12. CDR3 length equals 17 residues. Written as DNA, the CDR3 is TGTGCCAGCAGCCAAGATATAAACCTATGGACAGGGAATGGCTACACCTTC. It yields the protein CASSQDINLWTGNGYTF.

The chain's CDR3 is CASSLGTGQPQHF. The DNA of the CDR3 is TGTGCCAGCAGCTTGGGGACAGGCCAGCCCCAGCATTTT. This chain connects TRBV7-2 to TRBJ1-5; 8 positions match TRBD1. CDR1 SGHTA and CDR2 FQGNSA come from the germline V gene. V shed 3 bases and J 7 bases; nucleotides not matched to a gene: 2. The CDR3 spans 13 residues.

V is TRBV4-1 and J is TRBJ2-7; unclear D gene. The V end lost 3 bases, the J end lost 3 bases, and 12 bases lay between the germline ends. The CDR3 sequence is 14 residues long. Germline CDR1 MGHRA, CDR2 YSYEKL. The CDR3 DNA follows: TGCGCCAGCAGCCAGATGGCCGTGAACTACGAGCAGTACTTC. This encodes CASSQMAVNYEQYF.

The chain uses TRBV19 and TRBJ1-3; D not certain. Germline values: CDR1 LNHDA, CDR2 SQIVND (reference sequence). Trimming cost V 5 bases and J 4 bases, with 12 bases left between them. CDR3 length: 14 residues. The CDR3 DNA reads TGTGCCAGTAGTCCCGTTCGGGTAGGAAACACCATATATTTT. This translates into CASSPVRVGNTIYF.

V and J are TRBV3-1 (or the pseudogene TRBV3-2) and TRBJ1-2; D call uncertain. CDR1 is LGHDT and CDR2 is YNNKEL in the germline V gene (reference sequence). Trimming took 5 bases from V and 8 from J, leaving 12 bases between them. This CDR3 has 12 amino acids. In DNA form, the CDR3 reads TGTGCCAGCAGCTTTTTCCAGCGAGGCTACACCTTC. This translates into CASSFFQRGYTF.

The rearrangement links TRBV7-9 to TRBJ2-2; maybe TRBD1 (5 bases). The CDR3 is 15 residues long. V dropped 1 base and J dropped 6 bases, with 12 bases sitting between them. The germline V gene encodes CDR1 SEHNR and CDR2 FQNEAQ (reference sequence). The CDR3 is CASSLDATVPGELFF. CDR3 DNA: TGTGCCAGCAGCTTAGATGCGACAGTTCCCGGGGAGCTGTTTTTT. Based on the CDR3 plus reference TRBV7-9 and TRBJ2-2, the full variable domain is DTGVSQNPRHKITKRGQNVTFRCDPISEHNRLYWYRQTLGQGPEFLTYFQNEAQLEKSRLLSDRFSAERPKGSFSTLEIQRTEQGDSAMYLCASSLDATVPGELFFGEGSRLTVL.

This clone has just one count. The V call is TRBV27, the J call TRBJ2-7; tentative D call: TRBD2 (6 bases). The CDR3 loop spans 14 amino acids. Germline CDR1 and CDR2: MNHEY and SMNVEV (reference sequence). The V and J ends lost 6 bases and 0 bases respectively, with 12 bases between them. This CDR3 reads CASSERVLSYEQYF. The CDR3, as DNA: TGTGCCAGCAGCGAGCGGGTTCTCTCCTACGAGCAGTACTTC.

CDR3 in amino acids: CASSYRGGGNTGELFF. CDR3 coding DNA: TGTGCCAGCAGTTACCGCGGTGGAGGTAACACCGGGGAGCTGTTTTTT. V is TRBV6-5 and J is TRBJ2-2; D is perhaps TRBD2 (5 bases). The CDR3 has 16 amino acids. CDR1 and CDR2 from the germline V gene are MNHEY and SVGAGI. Trimming left V 2 bases short and J 2 bases short, with 12 bases between.

The V and J genes are TRBV28 and TRBJ1-2, with 9 positions matching TRBD1. The CDR3 runs to 15 residues. Looked up from germline, CDR1 is MDHEN and CDR2 is SYDVKM. The ends lost 2 bases at V and 5 bases at J; junction bases unmatched: 6. The CDR3 DNA is TGTGCCAGCAGTTTACGGGACAGGGAGGTGTATGGCTACACCTTC. Amino acid sequence: CASSLRDREVYGYTF.

V is TRBV30 and J is TRBJ2-6, with TRBD1 matching 8 bases. Germline loops: CDR1 GTSNPN, CDR2 SVGIG (reference sequence). The ends lost 5 bases at V and 0 bases at J; junction bases unmatched: 6. The CDR3 has 16 amino acids. The CDR3 loop is CAWSGGSSSGANVLTF. The CDR3 nucleotides read TGTGCCTGGTCAGGGGGCTCCAGCTCTGGGGCCAACGTCCTGACTTTC.

This rearrangement joins TRBV9 to TRBJ1-1; no clear D gene. The germline gives CDR1 SGDLS, CDR2 YYNGEE. The CDR3 is 15 amino acids. V was clipped by 0 bases and J by 4 bases, with 13 bases between them. The CDR3 loop is CASSVESVVGTEAFF. The CDR3 nucleotides read TGTGCCAGCAGCGTAGAGTCGGTGGTGGGCACTGAAGCTTTCTTT.

The rearrangement uses TRBV2 and TRBJ1-1, with D unclear. Germline V lookup: CDR1 SNHLY, CDR2 FYNNEI. This CDR3 contains 13 residues. Trimming took 8 bases from V and 12 from J, leaving 22 bases between them. The CDR3 sequence is CASGFGTPALSFF. The CDR3 DNA is TGTGCCAGCGGGTTTGGAACTCCGGCTTTGTCTTTCTTT.

The chain uses TRBV5-1 and TRBJ1-4; TRBD1 matches 8 bases. V shed 0 bases, J shed 4 bases, and the junction held 5 bases outside the gene matches. Germline values: CDR1 SGHRS, CDR2 YFSETQ. The CDR3 has 16 residues. The CDR3 protein is CASSLALGQVNEKLFF. The DNA for the CDR3 is TGCGCCAGCAGCTTGGCCTTGGGACAGGTTAATGAAAAACTGTTTTTT.

The chain employs TRBV7-8 and TRBJ1-2, with D uncertain. Deletions cut 3 bases from V and 6 bases from J, with 14 bases between. Germline CDR1 and CDR2: SGHVS and FQNEAQ. The CDR3 is 14 amino acids. The CDR3, as DNA: TGTGCCAGCAGCTTCGTTTCGGGTACTAATGGCTACACCTTC. This encodes CASSFVSGTNGYTF.

This chain uses TRBV30 with TRBJ1-1; D is ambiguous. This CDR3 contains 15 residues. V lost 3 bases and J 0 bases, leaving 14 bases between the germline ends. Germline lookup yields CDR1 GTSNPN and CDR2 SVGIG (reference sequence). The CDR3 bases are TGTGCCTGGAGGGGGTTGAGCGAGGTGAACACTGAAGCTTTCTTT. Protein sequence: CAWRGLSEVNTEAFF. The full variable domain, in which reference TRBV30 and TRBJ1-1 provide the parts outside the CDR3, is SQTIHQWPATLVQPVGSPLSLECTVEGTSNPNLYWYRQAAGRGLQLLFYSVGIGQISSEVPQNLSASRPQDRQFILSSKKLLLSDSGFYLCAWRGLSEVNTEAFFGQGTRLTVV.

This chain connects TRBV6-5 to TRBJ1-3; D not resolved. The CDR3 is 16 amino acids. CDR1 is MNHEY, CDR2 SVGAGI, per germline. Trimming cost V 4 bases and J 0 bases, with 13 bases left between them. For the CDR3, the DNA is TGTGCCAGCAGTTCTCTTAGCTTTAGCTCTGGAAACACCATATATTTT. Translation: CASSSLSFSSGNTIYF.

This rearrangement joins TRBV25-1 to TRBJ1-2, with D maybe TRBD1 (5 bases). This CDR3 region has 15 residues. Germline lookup yields CDR1 MGHDK and CDR2 SYGVNS. V was pared by 4 bases and J by 2 bases, with 14 bases between. Written as DNA, the CDR3 is TGTGCCAGCAGTGGAGGGGACCGCAGGAACTATGGCTACACCTTC. It codes for CASSGGDRRNYGYTF.

The rearrangement joins TRBV10-3 to TRBJ2-7; 7 bases match TRBD2. This CDR3 is built from 14 residues. Germline V gene sequence: CDR1 ENHRY, CDR2 SYGVKD. V trimming: 3 bases; J trimming: 4 bases; junction bases outside the gene matches: 6. CDR3 bases: TGTGCCATCAGTGACGGGGGAGGGTTTTACGAGCAGTACTTC. Its translation: CAISDGGGFYEQYF.

J is TRBJ2-5 and V is TRBV18; D not certain. V lost 0 bases to trimming and J lost 5 bases, with 10 bases between them. Germline loops: CDR1 KGHSH, CDR2 LQKENI. This CDR3 spans 14 amino acids. CDR3 loop: CASSPPAPRETQYF. DNA for the CDR3: TGTGCCAGCTCACCACCAGCCCCCCGGGAGACCCAGTACTTC.

This clone has a handful of counts. The rearrangement links TRBV7-2 to TRBJ1-6; maybe TRBD1 (6 bases). CDR1 is SGHTA, CDR2 FQGNSA, per germline. This CDR3 has 16 amino acids. Trimming shortened V by 5 bases and J by 5 bases, and 16 bases separated the two germline ends. CDR3 sequence: CASSQVWGADNSPLHF. CDR3 in DNA: TGTGCCAGCAGCCAGGTATGGGGGGCCGATAATTCACCCCTCCACTTT.

V is TRBV29-1 and J is TRBJ1-1; weak D call: TRBD1 (5 bases). CDR3 length: 13 amino acids. V was shortened by 6 bases and J by 0 bases, with 11 bases between the two germline ends. Germline V lookup: CDR1 SQVTM, CDR2 ANQGSEA. The CDR3: CSVGGAMNTEAFF. The CDR3 coding sequence is TGCAGCGTCGGAGGGGCCATGAACACTGAAGCTTTCTTT.

This chain links TRBV7-6 with TRBJ2-1; 10 bases agree with TRBD2. Germline V CDR1 and CDR2: SGHVS, FNYEAQ. V lost 5 bases to trimming and J lost 5 bases; unmatched junction nucleotides: 6. This CDR3 spans 15 amino acids. Here the CDR3 reads CASSRGLAGDNEQFF. DNA for the CDR3: TGTGCCAGCAGCCGAGGCCTAGCGGGGGACAATGAGCAGTTCTTC.

V is TRBV25-1 and J is TRBJ1-4; D remains unclear. The CDR3 contains 15 residues. Germline lookup yields CDR1 MGHDK and CDR2 SYGVNS. The V end was cut by 3 bases, the J end by 0 bases, with 8 bases between. The CDR3 sequence: CASSEIGSTNEKLFF. Written as DNA, the CDR3 is TGTGCCAGCAGTGAGATTGGTTCAACTAATGAAAAACTGTTTTTT.

The CDR3 DNA reads TGCGCCAGCGGCCCAGGGACAGCTATAATGTACGAGCAGTACTTC. Translated, it gives CASGPGTAIMYEQYF. The chain links TRBV5-1 to TRBJ2-7; 7 bases agree with TRBD1. The CDR3 covers 15 residues. J lost 4 bases, V lost 7 bases, and 14 bases had no gene match. Germline V gene data show CDR1 as SGHRS and CDR2 as YFSETQ.

CDR3 loop: CASRGPRGADTGELFF. DNA for the CDR3: TGTGCCAGCAGAGGACCTCGGGGGGCGGACACCGGGGAGCTGTTTTTT. V gene TRBV2 combines with J gene TRBJ2-2; D possibly corresponds to TRBD2 (7 bases). The V gene lost 6 bases and the J gene lost 3 bases, with 17 bases spanning the gap. This CDR3 spans 16 amino acids. Germline V gene data show CDR1 as SNHLY and CDR2 as FYNNEI.

V is TRBV6-5 and J is TRBJ1-5, with 9 positions matching TRBD1. V trimming: 6 bases; J trimming: 7 bases; junction bases outside the gene matches: 7. The length of the CDR3 is 14 residues. Germline CDR1 reads MNHEY; CDR2 reads SVGAGI. CDR3 residues: CASRTGGRGQPQHF. The CDR3 bases are TGTGCCAGCAGAACAGGGGGCAGGGGGCAGCCCCAGCATTTT.

The chain is built from TRBV18 and TRBJ2-5, with 8 bases matching TRBD1. The CDR3 consists of 13 residues. The germline CDR1 and CDR2 sequences are KGHSH and LQKENI. The J segment lost 5 bases and the V segment lost 4 bases, leaving 3 bases of the junction unmatched. CDR3 sequence (DNA): TGTGCCAGCTCACTTCGACAGGGGGAGACCCAGTACTTC. Its translation is CASSLRQGETQYF.